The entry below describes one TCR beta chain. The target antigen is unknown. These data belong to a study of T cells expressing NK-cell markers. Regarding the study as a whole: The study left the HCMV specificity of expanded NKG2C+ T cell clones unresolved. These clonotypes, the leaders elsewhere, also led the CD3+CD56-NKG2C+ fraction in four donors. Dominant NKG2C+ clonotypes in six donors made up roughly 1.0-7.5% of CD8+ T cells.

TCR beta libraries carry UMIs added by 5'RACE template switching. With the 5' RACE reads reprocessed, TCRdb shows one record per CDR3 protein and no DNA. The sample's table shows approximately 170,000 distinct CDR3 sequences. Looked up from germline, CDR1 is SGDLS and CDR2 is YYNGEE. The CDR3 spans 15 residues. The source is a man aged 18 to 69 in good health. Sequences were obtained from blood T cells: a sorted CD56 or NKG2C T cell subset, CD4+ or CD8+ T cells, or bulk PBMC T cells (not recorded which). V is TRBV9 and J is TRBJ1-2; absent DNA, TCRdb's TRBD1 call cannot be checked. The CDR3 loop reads CASSVDTGWNYGYTF.